The 32 T cell receptor beta chains below come from one sample, sequenced in a study of blood T cell repertoires in COVID-19. Repertoires were generated with immunoSEQ multiplex PCR, while TCRdb's copy carries only in-frame clones and drops some. The sample has about 33,000 clones, more than 80% seen once. Material for sequencing was peripheral blood. These receptors were taken from a human donor in a cohort sampled during active COVID-19.

This clone was counted a single time. V is TRBV7-3 and J is TRBJ2-5; 7 bases are shared with TRBD2. There are 14 residues in the CDR3. CDR1 and CDR2 (germline): SGHTA, FQGTGA. With V trimmed by 0 bases and J by 3 bases, 1 base remained unmatched. CDR3 loop: CASSLTAGEETQYF. CDR3 nucleotides: TGTGCCAGCAGCTTAACGGCGGGAGAAGAGACCCAGTACTTC.

This clone is a singleton in its sample. The chain employs TRBV29-1 and TRBJ2-5, with 11 positions matching TRBD2. The junction had 5 bases not matched to a gene; V was cut back by 6 bases and J by 5 bases. The CDR3 runs to 13 residues. Germline CDR1 and CDR2: SQVTM and ANQGSEA. The CDR3 reads CSVIAGGRETQYF. The CDR3 DNA sequence: TGCAGCGTAATAGCGGGGGGGCGGGAGACCCAGTACTTC.

This chain links TRBV5-1 with TRBJ2-1; 9 bases line up with TRBD2. V gave up 0 bases and J gave up 2 bases; unmatched junction bases: 3. Germline V CDR1 and CDR2: SGHRS, YFSETQ. The CDR3 has 16 residues. The CDR3, as DNA: TGCGCCAGCAGCTTGGAGTCTAGCGGGGCCTACAATGAGCAGTTCTTC. Protein sequence: CASSLESSGAYNEQFF.

CDR3 sequence (DNA): TGTGCCAGCATGGGAGGACAGGGGAATGAAAAACTGTTTTTT. This encodes CASMGGQGNEKLFF. V usage is TRBV7-9 and J usage is TRBJ1-4; TRBD1 matches 9 bases. CDR3 length equals 14 residues. The germline V gene has CDR1 SEHNR and CDR2 FQNEAQ (reference sequence). The junction had 5 bases not matched to a gene; V was cut back by 7 bases and J by 5 bases. The whole variable domain, filled in from reference TRBV7-9 and TRBJ1-4, reads DTGVSQNPRHKITKRGQNVTFRCDPISEHNRLYWYRQTLGQGPEFLTYFQNEAQLEKSRLLSDRFSAERPKGSFSTLEIQRTEQGDSAMYLCASMGGQGNEKLFFGSGTQLSVL.

This clone was counted between two and nine times. This chain links TRBV18 with TRBJ2-5; TRBD2 might be the D (6 bases). CDR3 size: 12 residues. Trimming removed 4 bases at V and 5 bases at J, with 8 bases between. The germline V gene has CDR1 KGHSH and CDR2 LQKENI. The CDR3 bases are TGTGCCAGCTCACAGGGGAGGGAGACCCAGTACTTC. It yields the protein CASSQGRETQYF.

The chain joins TRBV9 to TRBJ1-5; the D is unclear. The CDR3 has 15 amino acids. Per the germline V gene, CDR1 is SGDLS and CDR2 is YYNGEE. The V end was cut by 4 bases, the J end by 3 bases, with 14 bases between. CDR3 sequence: CASSSRTTVNQPQHF. The CDR3 DNA reads as TGTGCCAGCAGCTCCCGGACTACGGTCAATCAGCCCCAGCATTTT.

V and J are TRBV13 and TRBJ2-1; 9 bases are a match to TRBD2. J was trimmed by 3 bases and V by 0 bases; bases with no gene match: 0. CDR3 length: 15 amino acids. CDR1 and CDR2 (germline): PRHDT, FYEKMQ (reference sequence). The CDR3 DNA reads as TGTGCCAGCAGCTTAGGGACTAGCGGCTACAATGAGCAGTTCTTC. This encodes CASSLGTSGYNEQFF.

V and J are TRBV28 and TRBJ1-4, with 7 bases identical to TRBD1. Unmatched junction bases numbered 7, after V lost 7 bases and J lost 5 bases. This CDR3 region has 14 residues. Germline lookup yields CDR1 MDHEN and CDR2 SYDVKM. The CDR3: CASTAQGQNEKLFF. CDR3 nucleotide sequence: TGTGCCAGCACCGCACAGGGGCAGAATGAAAAACTGTTTTTT.

V is TRBV13 and J is TRBJ2-1; 8 bases are a match to TRBD1. The CDR3 is 13 residues long. In germline, CDR1 is PRHDT, CDR2 FYEKMQ (reference sequence). After removal of 3 bases from V and 8 bases from J, the junction contained 3 bases not matched to a gene. The CDR3 spells CASSLDRVDEQFF. DNA for the CDR3: TGTGCCAGCAGCTTGGACAGGGTCGATGAGCAGTTCTTC.

The chain carries TRBV24-1 and TRBJ1-2, with D maybe TRBD1 (6 bases). Germline CDR1 and CDR2: KGHDR and SFDVKD. Trimming took off 0 bases at V and 6 bases at J, with 10 bases between the two ends. The CDR3 loop spans 14 amino acids. The CDR3 protein is CATSDLPGADGYTF. CDR3 in DNA: TGTGCCACCAGTGATTTGCCAGGGGCGGATGGCTACACCTTC.

V gene TRBV19 combines with J gene TRBJ1-1; the D gene is possibly TRBD1 (6 bases). V was trimmed by 2 bases and J by 4 bases, leaving 14 bases between them. The CDR3 is made up of 15 amino acids. Germline values: CDR1 LNHDA, CDR2 SQIVND (reference sequence). The CDR3: CASSIYGGAGTEAFF. The CDR3 coding sequence is TGTGCCAGTAGTATATATGGGGGGGCGGGCACTGAAGCTTTCTTT.

Comments on this clone: The identical CDR3 is also encoded by other nucleotide sequences in the sample. The chain employs TRBV28 and TRBJ2-1, with no clear D. CDR3 length: 12 amino acids. Germline V lookup: CDR1 MDHEN, CDR2 SYDVKM. V shed 1 base and J shed 4 bases, with 2 bases lying between them. CDR3 coding DNA: TGTGCCAGCAGTTTATCGTACAATGAGCAGTTCTTC. This encodes CASSLSYNEQFF.

This clone showed up just a few times. V is TRBV27 and J is TRBJ1-6; D gene unclear. This CDR3 spans 14 amino acids. The V gene's germline CDR1 is MNHEY and CDR2 SMNVEV (reference sequence). V was pared by 6 bases and J by 4 bases, with 10 bases between. CDR3 nucleotide sequence: TGTGCCAGCAGCCCCAAGACTTATAATTCACCCCTCCACTTT. Translated, it gives CASSPKTYNSPLHF.

This chain connects TRBV7-2 to TRBJ1-4, with D unclear. The V and J ends lost 5 bases and 0 bases respectively, with 10 bases between them. The CDR3 extends over 15 amino acids. CDR1 and CDR2 (germline): SGHTA, FQGNSA. The chain's CDR3 is CASSDGAATNEKLFF. The CDR3 coding sequence is TGTGCCAGCAGCGACGGAGCCGCAACTAATGAAAAACTGTTTTTT.

The chain uses TRBV9 and TRBJ1-2; D unclear. The CDR3 sequence is 14 residues long. Germline values: CDR1 SGDLS, CDR2 YYNGEE. V was shortened by 4 bases and J by 5 bases, with 15 bases between the two germline ends. CDR3 coding DNA: TGTGCCAGCAGCCCCAGACTATTACCGTATGGCTACACCTTC. It is translated as CASSPRLLPYGYTF.

The genes are TRBV11-2 and TRBJ1-6; D unclear. The CDR3 is 15 amino acids. With 2 bases removed from V and 3 bases from J, the gap between germline ends came to 8 bases. CDR1 is SGHAT and CDR2 is FQNNGV in the germline V gene. The DNA of the CDR3 is TGTGCCAGCAGCTTAACCGGGAACTATAATTCACCCCTCCACTTT. Its protein is CASSLTGNYNSPLHF.

This rearrangement joins TRBV6-6 to TRBJ2-1; TRBD1 matches 10 bases. The CDR3 sequence is 14 residues long. V dropped 7 bases and J dropped 7; count of bases not matched to a gene: 7. The V gene's germline CDR1 is MNHNY and CDR2 SVGAGI (reference sequence). The CDR3 region has the DNA TGTGCCAGCATTCCGGGACAGGGGAGGAATGAGCAGTTCTTC. It yields the protein CASIPGQGRNEQFF.

CDR3 residues: CASSIGIRGSSYNEQFF. CDR3 DNA: TGTGCCAGTAGTATAGGGATTCGGGGGAGCTCCTACAATGAGCAGTTCTTC. This chain uses TRBV19 with TRBJ2-1, with a possible D match to TRBD2 (6 bases). This CDR3 is built from 17 residues. Trimming shortened V by 1 base and J by 0 bases, and 13 bases separated the two germline ends. Per germline, CDR1 LNHDA and CDR2 SQIVND (reference sequence).

The CDR3 DNA follows: TGTGCCAGCAGCTCTCGACAGGAGATCACCTCTGGAAACACCATATATTTT. The encoded protein is CASSSRQEITSGNTIYF. This rearrangement joins TRBV5-5 to TRBJ1-3; D is possibly TRBD1 (6 bases). In germline, CDR1 is SGHKS, CDR2 YYEKEE (reference sequence). The germline V and J ends were trimmed by 3 bases and 0 bases, with 16 bases remaining between them. The CDR3 contains 17 residues.

V is TRBV25-1 and J is TRBJ1-2; D uncertain. Germline V gene sequence: CDR1 MGHDK, CDR2 SYGVNS. Trimming took 4 bases from V and 8 from J, leaving 11 bases between them. The CDR3 loop spans 12 amino acids. The CDR3 loop reads CASSGGGWGYTF. CDR3 bases: TGTGCCAGCAGTGGCGGCGGCTGGGGCTACACCTTC.

The chain is built from TRBV19 and TRBJ2-1; 10 nucleotides match TRBD1. V lost 5 bases to trimming and J lost 3 bases; unmatched junction nucleotides: 1. In germline, CDR1 is LNHDA, CDR2 SQIVND (reference sequence). The CDR3 contains 14 residues. The CDR3 loop is CASSWDRGYNEQFF. The DNA of the CDR3 is TGTGCCAGTAGTTGGGACAGGGGCTACAATGAGCAGTTCTTC.

This chain uses TRBV5-1 with TRBJ2-1; 7 positions agree with TRBD1. Germline V lookup: CDR1 SGHRS, CDR2 YFSETQ. With V trimmed by 1 base and J by 4 bases, 8 bases remained unmatched. The CDR3 sequence is 16 residues long. The CDR3 sequence: CASSLYPGTDYNEQFF. For the CDR3, the DNA is TGCGCCAGCAGCTTGTACCCCGGGACAGATTACAATGAGCAGTTCTTC.

The genes are TRBV27 and TRBJ2-1; TRBD2 is a possible D gene (5 bases). Germline V gives CDR1 MNHEY, CDR2 SMNVEV (reference sequence). This CDR3 spans 12 amino acids. The V and J ends lost 5 bases and 10 bases respectively, with 12 bases between them. The CDR3 bases are TGTGCCAGCAGTAAGGACTCGGGGGAGCAGTTCTTC. Translated: CASSKDSGEQFF.

This chain connects TRBV2 to TRBJ2-5, with 9 bases aligning to TRBD2. Trimming at V came to 5 bases and at J to 4 bases, leaving 8 bases not matched to a gene. CDR1 is SNHLY and CDR2 is FYNNEI in the germline V gene. This CDR3 spans 15 amino acids. CDR3 in DNA: TGTGCCAGCAGTTTCCCCCAAGCGGGAGGAGAGACCCAGTACTTC. Translated, it gives CASSFPQAGGETQYF.

This sequence joins TRBV6-5 and TRBJ1-6, with D perhaps matching TRBD1 (5 bases). The CDR3 sequence is 14 residues long. Trimming removed 8 bases at V and 10 bases at J, with 18 bases between. Germline CDR1 MNHEY, CDR2 SVGAGI. The CDR3 sequence: CASRGDPEVSPLHF. In nucleotides, the CDR3 is TGTGCCAGCCGGGGGGACCCCGAAGTGTCACCCCTCCACTTT.

The chain carries TRBV5-1 and TRBJ2-3; 10 positions agree with TRBD2. V dropped 4 bases and J dropped 5; count of bases not matched to a gene: 10. CDR3 length: 16 amino acids. Germline-derived CDR1 and CDR2 are SGHRS and YFSETQ. Here the CDR3 DNA reads TGCGCCAGCAGCCTGGGGCTAGCGGGAGCGCAAGATACGCAGTATTTT. Translated, it gives CASSLGLAGAQDTQYF.

This clone was picked up a small number of times. V and J are TRBV9 and TRBJ2-5; 14 bases line up with TRBD2. V dropped 4 bases and J dropped 5; count of bases not matched to a gene: 7. The CDR3 covers 16 residues. CDR1 and CDR2 (germline): SGDLS, YYNGEE. CDR3 sequence reads: CASSLGLAGVGETQYF. The CDR3, as DNA: TGTGCCAGCAGCTTGGGACTAGCGGGGGTCGGGGAGACCCAGTACTTC.

V gene TRBV21-1 combines with J gene TRBJ2-2; the D call in the table, TRBD2, was not verified against the DNA. TRBV21-1 is a listed pseudogene. The CDR3 covers 17 residues. For the CDR3, the DNA is TGTGCCAGCAGCAAAGACCCTGAGGGGGGGGAGACCGGGGAGCTGTTTTTT. Its translation is CASSKDPEGGETGELFF.

The chain is built from TRBV7-8 and TRBJ1-3, with a weak D call TRBD1 (5 bases). The CDR3 has 17 amino acids. The V gene lost 4 bases and the J gene lost 7 bases, with 23 bases spanning the gap. Germline V CDR1 and CDR2: SGHVS, FQNEAQ. The CDR3 reads CASSSFQTTPGGNTIYF. CDR3 bases: TGTGCCAGCAGCTCTTTCCAGACAACTCCTGGGGGGAACACCATATATTTT.

V is TRBV10-1 and J is TRBJ2-2; D unresolved. Germline-derived CDR1 and CDR2 are WNHNN and SYGVQD (reference sequence). CDR3 length equals 14 residues. V dropped 3 bases and J dropped 5 bases, with 10 bases sitting between them. The DNA for the CDR3 is TGCGCCAGCAGTGATCAGTACGGGACCGGGGAGCTGTTTTTT. Translated: CASSDQYGTGELFF.

The genes are TRBV27 and TRBJ1-5; D is uncertain. The germline gives CDR1 MNHEY, CDR2 SMNVEV (reference sequence). The CDR3 contains 18 residues. V was cut by 6 bases and J by 2 bases, with 23 bases left in between. Written as DNA, the CDR3 is TGTGCCAGCAGCCCCTGGGCCCCACAATCGGTGGGCAATCAGCCCCAGCATTTT. Encoded protein: CASSPWAPQSVGNQPQHF.

The CDR3 nucleotides read TGTGCCAGCAGCCGCGGACTAGCGGGAGAGCAGTACTTC. It codes for CASSRGLAGEQYF. The J gene is TRBJ2-7, the V gene TRBV14; the match to TRBD2 covers 12 bases. The CDR3 contains 13 residues. The J segment lost 7 bases and the V segment lost 4 bases, leaving 2 bases of the junction unmatched. In germline, CDR1 is SGHDN, CDR2 FVKESK.